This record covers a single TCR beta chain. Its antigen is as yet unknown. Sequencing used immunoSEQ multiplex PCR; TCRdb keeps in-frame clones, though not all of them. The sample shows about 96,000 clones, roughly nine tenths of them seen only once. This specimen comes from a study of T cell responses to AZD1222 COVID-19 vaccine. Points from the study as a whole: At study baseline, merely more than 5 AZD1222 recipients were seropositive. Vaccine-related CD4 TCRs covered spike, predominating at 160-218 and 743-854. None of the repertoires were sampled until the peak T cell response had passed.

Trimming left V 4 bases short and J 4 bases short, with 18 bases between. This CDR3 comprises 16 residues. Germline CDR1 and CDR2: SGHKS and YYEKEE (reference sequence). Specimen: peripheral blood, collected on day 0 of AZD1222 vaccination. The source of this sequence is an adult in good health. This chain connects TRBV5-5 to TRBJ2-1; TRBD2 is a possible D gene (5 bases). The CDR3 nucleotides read TGTGCCAGCAGCACCAACCTCGGTGGAGGTTACAATGAGCAGTTCTTC. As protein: CASSTNLGGGYNEQFF.